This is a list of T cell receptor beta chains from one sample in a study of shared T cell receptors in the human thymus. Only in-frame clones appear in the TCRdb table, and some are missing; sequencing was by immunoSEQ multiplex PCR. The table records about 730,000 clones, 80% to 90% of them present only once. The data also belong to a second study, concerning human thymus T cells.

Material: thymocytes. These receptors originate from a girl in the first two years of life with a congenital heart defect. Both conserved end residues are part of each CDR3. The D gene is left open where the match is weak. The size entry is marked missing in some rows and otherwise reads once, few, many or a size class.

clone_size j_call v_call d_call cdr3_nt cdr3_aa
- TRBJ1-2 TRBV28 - TGTGCCAGCAGTTTACCTTGCGGGACGGATCCACCTCCCTATGGCTACACCTTC CASSLPCGTDPPPYGYTF
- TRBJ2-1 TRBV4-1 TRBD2 TGCGCCAGCAGCCAAGATAATAGGCAACTAGCGGATGACAATGAGCAGTTCTTC CASSQDNRQLADDNEQFF
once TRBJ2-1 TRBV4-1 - TGCGCCAGCAGCCCCCCCTCTATGGACAATGAGCAGTTCTTC CASSPPSMDNEQFF
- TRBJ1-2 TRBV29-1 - TGCAGCGTTGACTTCCTTAACTATGGCTACACCTTC CSVDFLNYGYTF
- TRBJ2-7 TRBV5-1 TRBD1 TGCGCCAGCAGCTTGGGGTCAGGGGGCCACGAGCAGTACTTC CASSLGSGGHEQYF
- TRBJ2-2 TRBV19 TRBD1 TGTGCCAGTAGTAGAGGACAGGGGACCACCGGGGAGCTGTTTTTT CASSRGQGTTGELFF
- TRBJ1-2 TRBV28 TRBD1 TGTGCCAGCAGTCTCGGGACAGGCTCTAACTATGGCTACACCTTC CASSLGTGSNYGYTF
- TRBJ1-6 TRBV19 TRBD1 TGTGCCAGTACGTTAGGACAGGAATATAATTCACCCCTCCACTTT CASTLGQEYNSPLHF
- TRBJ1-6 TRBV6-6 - TGTGCCAGCAATCAGCGAGGGAGGGCTAAATCACCCCTCCACTTT CASNQRGRAKSPLHF
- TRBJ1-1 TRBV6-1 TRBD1 TGTGCCAGCAGTGGAAGGACAGGGGTTGTGAACACTGAAGCTTTCTTT CASSGRTGVVNTEAFF
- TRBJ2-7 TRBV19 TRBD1 TGTGCCAGTAGCCAACGGACAGGGGACGGGAACGAGCAGTACTTC CASSQRTGDGNEQYF
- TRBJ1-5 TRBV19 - TGTGCCAGTAGTACCCGACGGGGGGCCCACTATAATTTAAGCAATCAGCCCCAGCATTTT CASSTRRGAHYNLSNQPQHF
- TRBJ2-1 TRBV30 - TGTGCCTGGAGTGTAGGGCAGGGAAGAGATGAGCAGTTCTTC CAWSVGQGRDEQFF
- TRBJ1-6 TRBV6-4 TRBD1 TGTGCCAGCAGTGACTCGTCCACAGGGGGCCACTCACCCCTCCACTTT CASSDSSTGGHSPLHF
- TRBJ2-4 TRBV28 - TGTGCCAGCAGTTTATGCGGGGAGAGGGTACAAGATGACAAAAACATTCAGTACTTC CASSLCGERVQDDKNIQYF
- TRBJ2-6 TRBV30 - TGTGCCGGTAGAATTAGGGCCCCCAGAGGGAGCTCTGGGGCCAACGTCCTGACTTTC CAGRIRAPRGSSGANVLTF
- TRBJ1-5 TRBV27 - TGTGCCAGCAGCCGGGACATGGGCGATCAGCCCCAGCATTTT CASSRDMGDQPQHF
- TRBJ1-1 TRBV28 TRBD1 TGTGCCAGCAGTCTGCCGGGACAGGGGTGGACTGAAGCTTTCTTT CASSLPGQGWTEAFF
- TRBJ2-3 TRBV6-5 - TGTGCCAGCAGTTACTCGGGAGAGACCGATACGCAGTATTTT CASSYSGETDTQYF
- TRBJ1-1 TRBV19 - TGTGCCAGTAGTATACAATTCCGGAGGTTCTTT CASSIQFRRFF
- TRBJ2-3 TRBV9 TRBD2 TGTGCCAGCAGCGTAGGTAGGGAGGGAGGCACAGATACGCAGTATTTT CASSVGREGGTDTQYF
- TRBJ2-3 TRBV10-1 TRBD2 TGCGCCAGCAGTGTCGGACTAGCGGGGCACCTCACAGATACGCAGTATTTT CASSVGLAGHLTDTQYF
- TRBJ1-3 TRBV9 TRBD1 TGTGCCAGCAGCGTCCGGGACAGCGGAAACACCATATATTTT CASSVRDSGNTIYF
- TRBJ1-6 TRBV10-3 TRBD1 TGTGCCATCAGTGAACCGCCGCCGGGACAGAGAAATTCACCCCTCCACTTT CAISEPPPGQRNSPLHF
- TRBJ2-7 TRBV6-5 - TGTGCCAGCAGTTATTGGCAGGGTTTTGGCGAGCAGTACTTC CASSYWQGFGEQYF
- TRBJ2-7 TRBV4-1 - TGCGCCAGCAGCCCCTCGACGTCCGGGGATTTCTACGAGCAGTACTTC CASSPSTSGDFYEQYF
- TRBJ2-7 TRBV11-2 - TGTGCCAGCAGCTGGGGTAGGGGCTCCACCTACGAGCAGTACTTC CASSWGRGSTYEQYF
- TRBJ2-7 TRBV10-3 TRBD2 TGTGCCATCAGTGAGGGCCTAGCGGGGGCCTCCAGGAACGAGCAGTACTTC CAISEGLAGASRNEQYF
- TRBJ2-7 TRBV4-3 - TGCGCCAGCAGCACCTGGTACGAGCCCTCCTACGAGCAGTACTTC CASSTWYEPSYEQYF
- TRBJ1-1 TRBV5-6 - TGTGCCAGCAGCCCTGAGTGCGATAACACTGAAGCTTTCTTT CASSPECDNTEAFF
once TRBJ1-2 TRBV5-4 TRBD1 TGTGCCAGCAGCACGACAGGGGACTATGGCTACACCTTC CASSTTGDYGYTF
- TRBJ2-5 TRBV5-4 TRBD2 TGTGCCAGCAGCCCCGGGACTAGCGGGACCCAGTACTTC CASSPGTSGTQYF
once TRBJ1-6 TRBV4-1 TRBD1 TGCGCCAGCAGAGACCTAAGACAGGGGCATAATTCACCCCTCCACTTT CASRDLRQGHNSPLHF
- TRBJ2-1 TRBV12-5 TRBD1 TGTGCTAGTGGTTCCTGGACAGGGGGCAACGACAATGAGCAGTTCTTC CASGSWTGGNDNEQFF
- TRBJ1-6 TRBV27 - TGTGCCAGCAAAGGGCCAGGGCAAAGTTCACCCCTCCACTTT CASKGPGQSSPLHF
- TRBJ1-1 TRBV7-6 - TGTGCCAGCAGAGGGGCTCTGAACACTGAAGCTTTCTTT CASRGALNTEAFF
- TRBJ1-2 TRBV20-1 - TGCAGTGGGCGGCTATATGGCTACACCTTC CSGRLYGYTF
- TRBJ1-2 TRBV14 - TGTGCCAGCAGCCAAGAAAGTACAGACTATGGCTACACCTTC CASSQESTDYGYTF
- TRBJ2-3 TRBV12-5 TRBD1 TGTGCTAGTGGTCAGGGACAGGGGAGCACAGATACGCAGTATTTT CASGQGQGSTDTQYF
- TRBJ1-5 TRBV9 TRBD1 TGTGCCAGCAGCCCAACGGACAGGGTGAGTCAGCCCCAGCATTTT CASSPTDRVSQPQHF
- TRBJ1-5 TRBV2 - TGTGCCAGCAGTGAGTATAGCAATCAGCCCCAGCATTTT CASSEYSNQPQHF
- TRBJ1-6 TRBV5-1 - TGCGCCAGCAGCCCTGGCCAGTCTGCCAATTCACCCCTCCACTTT CASSPGQSANSPLHF